The 5 T cell receptor beta chains below were found in one sample sequenced in a study of a mutant IDH1 vaccine in newly diagnosed glioma. Their recognized antigens are unknown. The time point here: week 35, safety follow-up. Each dose delivered 300 ug of mutant IDH1 20-mer peptide subcutaneously with imiquimod. The protocol was immunoSEQ multiplex PCR, while the TCRdb copy is restricted to in-frame clones and leaves out a portion. The sample shows roughly 30,000 clones, around 80% of them seen only once. This specimen was PBMCs, taken from a glioma patient whose treatment included an IDH1 peptide vaccine. The receptors derive from a middle-aged woman with glioma.

The J gene is TRBJ1-1, the V gene TRBV7-8; 11 nucleotides line up with TRBD1. Germline CDR1 and CDR2: SGHVS and FQNEAQ. The CDR3 is made up of 16 amino acids. With 5 bases clipped from V and 5 bases from J, the junction kept 10 bases outside the gene matches. CDR3 sequence reads: CASSVGQGARWTEAFF. The CDR3 DNA is TGTGCCAGCAGCGTTGGACAGGGGGCGCGATGGACTGAAGCTTTCTTT.

V usage is TRBV5-1 and J usage is TRBJ2-3; 10 nucleotides agree with TRBD2. The CDR3 sequence is 16 residues long. The ends lost 4 bases at V and 5 bases at J; junction bases unmatched: 10. Germline V lookup: CDR1 SGHRS, CDR2 YFSETQ. CDR3 residues: CASSLWERGGVDTQYF. The CDR3 nucleotides read TGCGCCAGCAGCCTCTGGGAGCGGGGGGGCGTAGATACGCAGTATTTT.

The chain carries TRBV30 and TRBJ1-6, with D tentatively TRBD1 (6 bases). V lost 2 bases and J lost 7, with 12 bases in between. The CDR3 covers 14 residues. Germline V gives CDR1 GTSNPN, CDR2 SVGIG (reference sequence). The CDR3 spells CAWSPGQVNSPLHF. The CDR3 bases are TGTGCCTGGAGTCCGGGACAAGTAAATTCACCCCTCCACTTT. Full variable domain (missing parts from reference TRBV30 and TRBJ1-6): SQTIHQWPATLVQPVGSPLSLECTVEGTSNPNLYWYRQAAGRGLQLLFYSVGIGQISSEVPQNLSASRPQDRQFILSSKKLLLSDSGFYLCAWSPGQVNSPLHFGNGTRLTVT.

This chain uses TRBV9 with TRBJ2-5; the D gene is possibly TRBD1 (6 bases). Trimming pared 4 bases from V and 1 base from J, leaving 11 bases between. The CDR3 totals 14 residues. Per germline, CDR1 SGDLS and CDR2 YYNGEE. DNA for the CDR3: TGTGCCAGCAGCCCCCAGGGGAGCCAAGAGACCCAGTACTTC. Translating gives CASSPQGSQETQYF.

The chain is built from TRBV11-3 and TRBJ1-1; D gene unclear. From germline, CDR1 is SGHNT and CDR2 YENEEA. This CDR3 is built from 16 residues. V lost 0 bases, J lost 1 base, and 12 bases lay in between. DNA of the CDR3: TGTGCCAGCAGCTTAGATCCTTGGCCTGGGAACACTGAAGCTTTCTTT. Its translation: CASSLDPWPGNTEAFF.